Below, 26 T cell receptor beta chains from the same sample are listed, as sequenced in a study of shared clonotypes between healthy human individuals. TCRdb's copy holds only in-frame clones and misses some; the assay was immunoSEQ multiplex PCR. The sample contains millions of clones, around 90% of which appear only once. Source material: naive CD4+ T cells sorted from blood. The subset here: CD45RA+ positively selected. The receptors here all came from a man between 18 and 35 years old in good health.

V gene TRBV7-2 combines with J gene TRBJ2-2; D is ambiguous. The CDR3 contains 14 residues. V gave up 7 bases and J gave up 4 bases, with 13 bases separating them. CDR1 SGHTA and CDR2 FQGNSA come from the germline V gene. This chain's CDR3 is CASTMGIPTGELFF. CDR3 DNA sequence: TGTGCCAGCACAATGGGGATCCCCACCGGGGAGCTGTTTTTT.

The chain has TRBV7-2 and TRBJ1-1; D is ambiguous. The CDR3 contains 14 residues. Germline V gives CDR1 SGHTA, CDR2 FQGNSA. Trimming removed 0 bases from V and 4 bases from J, with 9 bases in between. DNA of the CDR3: TGTGCCAGCAGCTTAGCCTTCCTGGTCACTGAAGCTTTCTTT. Protein: CASSLAFLVTEAFF.

Concerning this clone: The sample has other DNA sequences that encode this CDR3 too. The genes are TRBV6-1 and TRBJ2-3; 13 bases align to TRBD2. The CDR3 is made up of 15 amino acids. The germline V gene encodes CDR1 MNHNS and CDR2 SASEGT. V shed 6 bases, J shed 6 bases, and the junction held 6 bases outside the gene matches. Here the CDR3 reads CASRTGTSGTDTQYF. CDR3 DNA: TGTGCCAGCAGGACAGGGACTAGCGGGACCGATACGCAGTATTTT.

This sequence joins TRBV9 and TRBJ2-2; the match to TRBD1 covers 7 bases. Trimming at V came to 3 bases and at J to 8 bases, leaving 7 bases not matched to a gene. The CDR3 is 14 amino acids. Germline V gene lookup returns CDR1 SGDLS and CDR2 YYNGEE. The DNA for the CDR3 is TGTGCCAGCAGCGGACAGGGAGTTGGAGGGGAGCTGTTTTTT. Translated: CASSGQGVGGELFF. The full variable domain, its missing parts supplied by reference TRBV9 and TRBJ2-2, is DSGVTQTPKHLITATGQRVTLRCSPRSGDLSVYWYQQSLDQGLQFLIQYYNGEERAKGNILERFSAQQFPDLHSELNLSSLELGDSALYFCASSGQGVGGELFFGEGSRLTVL.

V gene TRBV7-2 combines with J gene TRBJ2-3; D is tentatively TRBD1 or TRBD2 (6 bases each). The germline gives CDR1 SGHTA, CDR2 FQGNSA. V lost 4 bases to trimming and J lost 3 bases, with 20 bases between them. The CDR3 totals 17 residues. The CDR3 DNA reads as TGTGCCAGCAGCTATAGGGGGGCGGCATACAGAACAGATACGCAGTATTTT. Amino acids: CASSYRGAAYRTDTQYF.

V and J are TRBV18 and TRBJ1-1; TRBD1 is a possible D gene (6 bases). Trimming cost V 3 bases and J 1 base, with 12 bases left between them. The CDR3 extends over 15 amino acids. Looked up from germline, CDR1 is KGHSH and CDR2 is LQKENI. The CDR3 bases are TGTGCCAGCTCACCTCCCCGAGGGGGGAACACTGAAGCTTTCTTT. Its protein product is CASSPPRGGNTEAFF.

The V gene is TRBV7-9, the J gene TRBJ1-2, with 9 bases aligning to TRBD1. Germline V gene sequence: CDR1 SEHNR, CDR2 FQNEAQ (reference sequence). The J segment lost 2 bases and the V segment lost 5 bases, leaving 3 bases of the junction unmatched. CDR3 length equals 14 residues. CDR3 coding DNA: TGTGCCAGCAGCCCGGACAGGGGCAACTATGGCTACACCTTC. It yields the protein CASSPDRGNYGYTF.

This chain links TRBV25-1 with TRBJ2-7; TRBD2 might be the D (6 bases). CDR1 MGHDK and CDR2 SYGVNS come from the germline V gene. V was shortened by 3 bases and J by 3 bases, with 15 bases between the two germline ends. The CDR3 consists of 15 residues. The CDR3 nucleotides are TGTGCCAGCAGTGAGCCGGGGGATAGGAGCTACGAGCAGTACTTC. Its protein is CASSEPGDRSYEQYF.

This chain links TRBV5-1 with TRBJ1-2; TRBD1 might be the D (5 bases). Trimming stripped 0 bases from V and 6 bases from J, with 15 bases between. The CDR3 consists of 15 residues. Germline CDR1 reads SGHRS; CDR2 reads YFSETQ. CDR3 loop: CASSLANRILDGYTF. The CDR3 nucleotides read TGCGCCAGCAGCTTGGCCAACAGGATTCTAGATGGCTACACCTTC.

As to this clone: The sample carries other DNA sequences with the same CDR3. The J gene is TRBJ2-3, the V gene TRBV5-1, with TRBD1 matching over 7 bases. Germline CDR1 reads SGHRS; CDR2 reads YFSETQ. V lost 2 bases to trimming and J lost 3 bases; unmatched junction nucleotides: 3. This CDR3 region has 14 residues. CDR3 sequence reads: CASSLTGATDTQYF. CDR3 sequence (DNA): TGCGCCAGCAGCTTAACAGGGGCGACAGATACGCAGTATTTT.

The chain combines TRBV5-6 with TRBJ2-7; 7 positions match TRBD1. The V gene's germline CDR1 is SGHDT and CDR2 YYEEEE. The J segment lost 4 bases and the V segment lost 0 bases, leaving 4 bases of the junction unmatched. This CDR3 spans 14 amino acids. The CDR3 sequence is CASSLVRTGYEQYF. In DNA, the CDR3 is TGTGCCAGCAGCTTGGTTCGGACAGGATACGAGCAGTACTTC.

V is TRBV21-1 and J is TRBJ2-7; the D call in the table, TRBD2, was not verified against the DNA. TRBV21-1 is tagged as a pseudogene. This CDR3 is built from 15 residues. As DNA, the CDR3 is TGTGCCAGCAGTGGACTAGCGGCAAGCTCCTACGAGCAGTACTTC. Encoded protein: CASSGLAASSYEQYF.

The chain is built from TRBV7-2 and TRBJ2-7; the match to TRBD2 covers 8 bases. Unmatched junction bases numbered 15, after V lost 5 bases and J lost 0 bases. CDR3 length equals 18 residues. CDR1 and CDR2 (germline): SGHTA, FQGNSA. Here the CDR3 DNA reads TGTGCCAGCAGCCGAGATCGTATTAGCGGGGCAAGCTCCTACGAGCAGTACTTC. The encoded protein is CASSRDRISGASSYEQYF.

The rearrangement links TRBV25-1 to TRBJ1-6; the D gene is possibly TRBD1 (5 bases). The CDR3 runs to 16 residues. The V gene's germline CDR1 is MGHDK and CDR2 SYGVNS. The V end was cut by 4 bases, the J end by 12 bases, with 22 bases between. The CDR3 DNA reads as TGTGCCAGCAGTGCGCGTGAGGGGTTCCCCCCGGGACCCCTCCACTTT. Protein sequence: CASSAREGFPPGPLHF.

V usage is TRBV7-9 and J usage is TRBJ2-1; D is possibly TRBD1 or TRBD2 (5 bases each). Germline V gene sequence: CDR1 SEHNR, CDR2 FQNEAQ (reference sequence). V was trimmed by 4 bases and J by 14 bases, leaving 18 bases between them. The CDR3 contains 13 residues. The CDR3 reads CASSSAPREGEFF. CDR3 nucleotide sequence: TGTGCCAGCAGCTCCGCCCCGAGGGAAGGGGAGTTCTTC.

This clone was counted between two and nine times. Within the sample, other DNA sequences also encode this same CDR3. The chain links TRBV5-1 to TRBJ1-2; D remains unclear. CDR3 length equals 12 residues. V was clipped by 4 bases and J by 8 bases, with 12 bases between them. Per germline, CDR1 SGHRS and CDR2 YFSETQ. The CDR3 bases are TGCGCCAGCAGCCCGGATTCGGCGGGCTACACCTTC. Its protein is CASSPDSAGYTF. The variable domain in full, completed from reference TRBV5-1 and TRBJ1-2, reads KAGVTQTPRYLIKTRGQQVTLSCSPISGHRSVSWYQQTPGQGLQFLFEYFSETQRNKGNFPGRFSGRQFSNSRSEMNVSTLELGDSALYLCASSPDSAGYTFGSGTRLTVV.

The rearrangement joins TRBV6-6 to TRBJ2-1; 9 bases are shared with TRBD2. Germline-derived CDR1 and CDR2 are MNHNY and SVGAGI (reference sequence). The CDR3 is 15 residues long. V shed 6 bases and J 2 bases; nucleotides not matched to a gene: 5. CDR3 sequence: CASSRGGAAYNEQFF. In DNA, the CDR3 is TGTGCCAGCAGCCGCGGGGGGGCCGCCTACAATGAGCAGTTCTTC.

The chain combines TRBV5-1 with TRBJ1-1; TRBD1 is a possible D gene (5 bases). V was pared by 6 bases and J by 0 bases, with 15 bases between. Germline CDR1 and CDR2: SGHRS and YFSETQ. CDR3 length equals 15 residues. CDR3 sequence (DNA): TGCGCCAGCAAGAATTCGACAGTTATGAACACTGAAGCTTTCTTT. Translated: CASKNSTVMNTEAFF.

The chain carries TRBV6-1 and TRBJ2-3, with 8 nucleotides matching TRBD1. CDR1 is MNHNS, CDR2 SASEGT, per germline. V was clipped by 5 bases and J by 7 bases; unmatched bases: 11. The CDR3 runs 15 residues. CDR3 amino acids: CASSSGGTGLYTQYF. The CDR3 DNA sequence: TGTGCCAGCAGTTCCGGCGGGACAGGTCTTTATACGCAGTATTTT.

In its sample, this clone was seen once. The CDR3 sequence: CASSMGWGANQPQHF. CDR3 bases: TGTGCCAGTAGTATGGGGTGGGGGGCTAATCAGCCCCAGCATTTT. This sequence joins TRBV19 and TRBJ1-5; D might be TRBD1 (6 bases). The CDR3 spans 15 residues. Trimming shortened V by 3 bases and J by 4 bases, and 13 bases separated the two germline ends. Germline CDR1 is LNHDA and CDR2 is SQIVND (reference sequence).

The chain combines TRBV6-5 with TRBJ2-7; D ambiguous. The V gene lost 0 bases and the J gene lost 3 bases, with 12 bases spanning the gap. CDR3 length equals 15 residues. Germline V gene data show CDR1 as MNHEY and CDR2 as SVGAGI. This chain's CDR3 is CASSYSKVSYYEQYF. Written as DNA, the CDR3 is TGTGCCAGCAGTTACTCGAAGGTATCCTACTACGAGCAGTACTTC.

The V gene is TRBV11-2, the J gene TRBJ2-5; no clear D. V lost 1 base to trimming and J lost 2 bases, with 11 bases between them. Germline CDR1 and CDR2: SGHAT and FQNNGV. This CDR3 contains 15 residues. In DNA, the CDR3 is TGTGCCAGCAGCTTAGGAGGCAGCTCGCAAGAGACCCAGTACTTC. It encodes CASSLGGSSQETQYF. The full variable domain, completed using reference TRBV11-2 and TRBJ2-5, is EAGVAQSPRYKIIEKRQSVAFWCNPISGHATLYWYQQILGQGPKLLIQFQNNGVVDDSQLPKDRFSAERLKGVDSTLKIQPAKLEDSAVYLCASSLGGSSQETQYFGPGTRLLVL.

The rearrangement uses TRBV4-1 and TRBJ2-7; no clear D gene. The germline gives CDR1 MGHRA, CDR2 YSYEKL. Trimming took off 1 base at V and 3 bases at J, with 13 bases between the two ends. The length of the CDR3 is 15 residues. The CDR3 is CASSQGMGIHYEQYF. Here the CDR3 DNA reads TGCGCCAGCAGCCAAGGGATGGGGATTCACTACGAGCAGTACTTC.

The chain couples TRBV7-2 to TRBJ2-3; no firm D call. The germline V gene has CDR1 SGHTA and CDR2 FQGNSA. The CDR3 is 12 amino acids. Trimming removed 3 bases from V and 6 bases from J, with 7 bases in between. CDR3 amino acids: CASSFFGDTQYF. Here the CDR3 DNA reads TGTGCCAGCAGCTTCTTCGGGGATACGCAGTATTTT.

The rearrangement links TRBV20-1 to TRBJ2-3; D gene ambiguous. CDR1 is DFQATT and CDR2 is SNEGSKA in the germline V gene (reference sequence). CDR3 length: 11 amino acids. The germline V and J ends were trimmed by 0 bases and 10 bases, with 8 bases remaining between them. The CDR3 spells CSARDVRAQYF. DNA of the CDR3: TGCAGTGCTAGAGATGTCCGCGCGCAGTATTTT.

In its sample, this clone was seen once. This chain uses TRBV7-2 with TRBJ2-7; the match to TRBD2 covers 7 bases. Germline lookup yields CDR1 SGHTA and CDR2 FQGNSA. The CDR3 consists of 13 residues. The trim removed 3 bases at V and 6 bases at J, leaving 5 bases unmatched. The CDR3 sequence is CASSFRGGLEQYF. The CDR3 DNA follows: TGTGCCAGCAGCTTTAGGGGAGGGCTCGAGCAGTACTTC.